The clone carrying this TCR beta chain was counted once. The junction departs from the called germline gene at one end, perhaps through a read error. The CDR3 spans 14 residues. Looked up from germline, CDR1 is SQVTM and CDR2 is ANQGSEA. The library came from three nested PCR rounds adapted from ARM-PCR protocols. A single record per CDR3 protein comes from TCRdb applying MiXCR to the multiplex PCR reads. The profile shows some 77,000 distinct CDR3 sequences, under 70% of them singletons. This sample's RNA came from whole unsorted tissue. This entry comes from a study of tumor and adjacent non-tumor tissue in lung cancer.

Material: lung tumor tissue. The origin of this receptor is a woman aged 70-85 years with non-small cell lung cancer. The rearrangement links TRBV29-1 to TRBJ1-5, with TRBD1 matching over 7 bases. The DNA for the CDR3 is TGCAGCGTTGCCCCCGGACAGGACAATCAGTCCCAGCATTTT. Its translation: CSVAPGQDNQSQHF.